This passage covers 24 T cell receptor beta chains from one sample sequenced in a study of blood T cell repertoires in COVID-19. TCRdb's copy holds only in-frame clones and misses some; the assay was immunoSEQ multiplex PCR. This sample has some 270,000 clones, with 75% to 90% found just once. Sequenced input: PBMCs or T cells enriched from blood (not recorded which). These receptors were obtained from a woman aged 35 to 49 who had been exposed to COVID-19.

The genes are TRBV28 and TRBJ2-4, with D possibly being TRBD1 (5 bases). The CDR3 spans 14 residues. The germline V gene encodes CDR1 MDHEN and CDR2 SYDVKM. V shed 4 bases and J shed 0 bases, with 7 bases lying between them. The CDR3: CASSWTLAKNIQYF. CDR3 DNA: TGTGCCAGCAGTTGGACACTAGCCAAAAACATTCAGTACTTC.

The genes are TRBV3-1 (or the pseudogene TRBV3-2) and TRBJ2-6; no firm D call. Germline values: CDR1 LGHDT, CDR2 YNNKEL (reference sequence). Trimming left V 5 bases short and J 1 base short, with 6 bases between. CDR3 length: 14 amino acids. The DNA of the CDR3 is TGTGCCAGCAGCTCCTTGTCTGGGGCCAACGTCCTGACTTTC. Translation: CASSSLSGANVLTF.

J is TRBJ2-3 and V is TRBV14; no clear D gene. This CDR3 comprises 12 residues. CDR1 SGHDN and CDR2 FVKESK come from the germline V gene. Trimming removed 4 bases at V and 8 bases at J, with 10 bases between. The CDR3 region is CASSPTFVTQYF. The CDR3 DNA is TGTGCCAGCAGCCCTACCTTTGTTACGCAGTATTTT.

V gene TRBV7-2 combines with J gene TRBJ1-5; 8 positions match TRBD1. V was clipped by 5 bases and J by 2 bases; unmatched bases: 2. CDR1 SGHTA and CDR2 FQGNSA come from the germline V gene. CDR3 length equals 14 residues. As DNA, the CDR3 is TGTGCCAGCAGCCCGGACAGGGGCAATCAGCCCCAGCATTTT. It codes for CASSPDRGNQPQHF.

CDR3 residues: CASSDRDSNEGYTF. In DNA, the CDR3 is TGTGCCAGCAGCGATCGGGACAGTAATGAAGGCTACACCTTC. This chain uses TRBV9 with TRBJ1-2; TRBD1 agrees at 7 bases. The CDR3 length is 14 residues. J was trimmed by 8 bases and V by 3 bases; bases with no gene match: 10. Germline V CDR1 and CDR2: SGDLS, YYNGEE.

The V call is TRBV7-9, the J call TRBJ2-2; the match to TRBD2 covers 10 bases. This CDR3 is 18 amino acids long. Trimming took 1 base from V and 3 from J; bases not matched to a gene: 8. From germline, CDR1 is SEHNR and CDR2 FQNEAQ (reference sequence). CDR3 protein: CASSLGYGTSDHTGELFF. Written as DNA, the CDR3 is TGTGCCAGCAGCTTAGGATATGGGACTAGCGATCACACCGGGGAGCTGTTTTTT.

This chain joins TRBV9 and TRBJ1-6, with TRBD1 matching 10 bases. The CDR3 contains 15 residues. Trimming removed 1 base from V and 10 bases from J; junction bases left unmatched: 5. Germline assignment: CDR1 SGDLS and CDR2 YYNGEE. The CDR3 DNA reads TGTGCCAGCAGCGTACACCGGGACAGGGGCTCACCCCTCCACTTT. Its protein is CASSVHRDRGSPLHF.

This chain connects TRBV3-1 (or the pseudogene TRBV3-2) to TRBJ2-1; maybe TRBD2 (6 bases). Germline CDR1 reads LGHDT; CDR2 reads YNNKEL (reference sequence). Trimming shortened V by 2 bases and J by 10 bases, and 12 bases separated the two germline ends. The length of the CDR3 is 13 residues. The CDR3, as DNA: TGTGCCAGCAGCCAACCAAGCGGAGGGGAGCAGTTCTTC. Translated, it gives CASSQPSGGEQFF.

This sequence joins TRBV7-9 and TRBJ1-4; D possibly corresponds to TRBD1 (6 bases). Germline V lookup: CDR1 SEHNR, CDR2 FQNEAQ (reference sequence). The CDR3 covers 14 residues. V lost 4 bases, J lost 3 bases, and 9 bases lay in between. The CDR3 sequence is CASSSQGANEKLFF. In DNA, the CDR3 is TGTGCCAGCAGCTCACAGGGAGCTAATGAAAAACTGTTTTTT.

This sequence joins TRBV5-1 and TRBJ1-4; D not resolved. CDR3 length equals 14 residues. V was pared by 0 bases and J by 8 bases, with 11 bases between. Germline-derived CDR1 and CDR2 are SGHRS and YFSETQ. The CDR3 is CASSLGWSVEKLFF. The CDR3, as DNA: TGCGCCAGCAGCTTGGGGTGGTCAGTGGAAAAACTGTTTTTT.

V usage is TRBV11-3 and J usage is TRBJ2-3; D may be TRBD1 (6 bases). Germline V CDR1 and CDR2: SGHNT, YENEEA. This CDR3 has 15 residues. V shed 5 bases and J shed 0 bases, with 12 bases lying between them. The CDR3 DNA reads TGTGCCAGCAGCGCATTCAGGGGCAGCACAGATACGCAGTATTTT. Protein product: CASSAFRGSTDTQYF.

The V and J genes are TRBV24-1 and TRBJ1-1, with 7 bases lining up with TRBD1. The length of the CDR3 is 13 residues. Trimming cost V 3 bases and J 11 bases; bases outside gene matches: 8. From germline, CDR1 is KGHDR and CDR2 SFDVKD. CDR3 DNA sequence: TGTGCCACCAGTGATCCAGGACAGGCGGGTGCTTTCTTT. Encoded protein: CATSDPGQAGAFF.

This clone was seen a single time. This sample also contains other DNA sequences that code for the same CDR3. The gene calls are TRBV7-9 and TRBJ1-1, with D uncertain. Germline V gives CDR1 SEHNR, CDR2 FQNEAQ (reference sequence). This CDR3 is 11 amino acids long. Trimming left V 1 base short and J 7 bases short, with 4 bases between. CDR3 coding DNA: TGTGCCAGCAGCTTAGGAGGTGAAGCTTTCTTT. Translating it yields CASSLGGEAFF.

The gene calls are TRBV18 and TRBJ1-1; TRBD1 might be the D (5 bases). The CDR3 is 15 residues long. With 2 bases removed from V and 1 base from J, the gap between germline ends came to 11 bases. Germline CDR1 is KGHSH and CDR2 is LQKENI. CDR3 nucleotides: TGTGCCAGCTCACCAAGGCGGGGGGAGAACACTGAAGCTTTCTTT. Encoded protein: CASSPRRGENTEAFF. Filled out from reference TRBV18 and TRBJ1-1, the complete variable domain reads NAGVMQNPRHLVRRRGQEARLRCSPMKGHSHVYWYRQLPEEGLKFMVYLQKENIIDESGMPKERFSAEFPKEGPSILRIQQVVRGDSAAYFCASSPRRGENTEAFFGQGTRLTVV.

The chain is built from TRBV2 and TRBJ1-3, with 8 positions matching TRBD1. The CDR3 covers 15 residues. Germline V gives CDR1 SNHLY, CDR2 FYNNEI. V trimming: 7 bases; J trimming: 2 bases; junction bases outside the gene matches: 7. In nucleotides, the CDR3 is TGTGCCAGCAAACGGACAGGGAGTACTGGAAACACCATATATTTT. The encoded protein is CASKRTGSTGNTIYF. The whole variable domain, remainder taken from reference TRBV2 and TRBJ1-3, is EPEVTQTPSHQVTQMGQEVILRCVPISNHLYFYWYRQILGQKVEFLVSFYNNEISEKSEIFDDQFSVERPDGSNFTLKIRSTKLEDSAMYFCASKRTGSTGNTIYFGEGSWLTVV.

The chain uses TRBV6-5 and TRBJ1-2, with 10 bases lining up with TRBD1. CDR1 is MNHEY, CDR2 SVGAGI, per germline. V trimming: 6 bases; J trimming: 8 bases; junction bases outside the gene matches: 6. The CDR3 sequence is 13 residues long. DNA of the CDR3: TGTGCCAGCAGCTATGGGACAGGGGCGGGCTACACCTTC. It yields the protein CASSYGTGAGYTF.

The chain links TRBV27 to TRBJ2-1; D is possibly TRBD2 (6 bases). Germline CDR1 and CDR2: MNHEY and SMNVEV (reference sequence). Deletions cut 5 bases from V and 0 bases from J, with 17 bases between. The CDR3 sequence is 17 residues long. CDR3 bases: TGTGCCAGCAGTCCCCAAGTTCGGGGAGGCTCCTACAATGAGCAGTTCTTC. It specifies CASSPQVRGGSYNEQFF.

V gene TRBV28 combines with J gene TRBJ2-3, with 8 positions matching TRBD2. The CDR3 is made up of 15 amino acids. Trimming removed 6 bases from V and 0 bases from J; junction bases left unmatched: 5. The germline CDR1 and CDR2 sequences are MDHEN and SYDVKM. The CDR3, as DNA: TGTGCCAGCAGAGCCGGGGGGGGAAGCACAGATACGCAGTATTTT. Protein: CASRAGGGSTDTQYF.

In this sample, this clone turned up once. The chain is built from TRBV4-3 and TRBJ2-5, with a possible D match to TRBD1 (6 bases). Between the trimmed V and J ends, which lost 0 bases and 2 bases, there was a span of 10 bases. Germline values: CDR1 LGHNA, CDR2 YSLEER. The CDR3 has 15 residues. CDR3 in amino acids: CASSQDNGQQETQYF. As DNA, the CDR3 is TGCGCCAGCAGCCAAGATAATGGACAGCAAGAGACCCAGTACTTC.

The CDR3 spells CASSAGQGASAFF. CDR3 coding DNA: TGTGCCAGCAGTGCAGGACAGGGCGCTTCGGCTTTCTTT. The chain has TRBV27 and TRBJ1-1; TRBD1 matches at 8 bases. Per the germline V gene, CDR1 is MNHEY and CDR2 is SMNVEV (reference sequence). The ends lost 5 bases at V and 11 bases at J; junction bases unmatched: 10. CDR3 length: 13 residues.

The chain carries TRBV7-3 and TRBJ2-2; perhaps TRBD2 as D (6 bases). In germline, CDR1 is SGHTA, CDR2 FQGTGA. The V end lost 1 base, the J end lost 0 bases, and 12 bases lay between the germline ends. There are 17 residues in the CDR3. CDR3: CASSLNPSATNTGELFF. The CDR3 coding sequence is TGTGCCAGCAGCTTAAACCCTAGCGCCACGAACACCGGGGAGCTGTTTTTT.

The rearrangement joins TRBV10-3 to TRBJ1-1; the D gene is possibly TRBD1 (5 bases). CDR1 and CDR2 (germline): ENHRY, SYGVKD. The CDR3 has 14 amino acids. Between the trimmed V and J ends, which lost 5 bases and 3 bases, there was a span of 13 bases. The CDR3 DNA reads TGTGCCATCAGTCGACAGAGTGGGGACACTGAAGCTTTCTTT. It encodes CAISRQSGDTEAFF.

The chain is built from TRBV7-9 and TRBJ1-2; a weak D match, TRBD1 (5 bases). The CDR3 runs to 13 residues. V was pared by 5 bases and J by 9 bases, with 16 bases between. CDR1 and CDR2 (germline): SEHNR, FQNEAQ (reference sequence). The DNA for the CDR3 is TGTGCCAGCAGCCCCGACAGCACACTGAGCTACACCTTC. Its protein is CASSPDSTLSYTF.

V is TRBV29-1 and J is TRBJ1-1; D remains unclear. The CDR3 totals 13 residues. Germline V lookup: CDR1 SQVTM, CDR2 ANQGSEA. Trimming removed 2 bases from V and 0 bases from J, with 7 bases in between. This chain's CDR3 is CSVERRLNTEAFF. CDR3 DNA: TGCAGCGTTGAAAGGCGGTTGAACACTGAAGCTTTCTTT.